A selection of T cell receptor beta chains follows, all from one sample in a study of breast tumors, draining lymph nodes, adjacent tissues. TCRdb passed the multiplex PCR reads through MiXCR, listing each CDR3 protein once. The repertoire holds about 220,000 distinct CDR3 sequences, less than 35% seen once, with 3% to 4% in the top ten. Sequencing was done on a sample of axillary lymph node tissue. Receptors were obtained from a female donor with breast cancer. Some clones in this sample may be carry-over from other donors' samples. Each CDR3 is given with its conserved first and last residue. D genes are given only for firm matches. For some rows the clone size is stated as once, few or many, or as a class when expanded; others skip it.

cdr3_length	v_call	j_call	clone_size	d_call	cdr3_nt	cdr3_aa
12	TRBV7-9	TRBJ1-1	NA	NA	TGTGCCACCGGCCCGCAGAACACTGAAGCTTTCTTT	CATGPQNTEAFF
11	TRBV20-1	TRBJ2-5	NA	NA	TGCAGTGCCTCCGGGGTCGAGACCCAATACTTC	CSASGVETQYF
22	TRBV7-2	TRBJ1-4	NA	TRBD1	TGTGCCAGCAGCCCCCAGGTTCGGGGGCCCGGGGAAATGGGACAGTTCAATGAAAAACTGTTTTTT	CASSPQVRGPGEMGQFNEKLFF
14	TRBV12-3/TRBV12-4	TRBJ2-2	many	TRBD2	TGTGCCAGCAGGAGGGGACTAAACACCGGGGAGCTGTTTTTT	CASRRGLNTGELFF
12	TRBV10-3	TRBJ1-3	NA	NA	TGTGCTTTAGACGGGGCCCGAAACACCATATATTTT	CALDGARNTIYF
15	TRBV5-6	TRBJ2-1	many	NA	TGTGCCAGCAGCTTTCGGCAGGGTGCCTACAATGAGCAGTTCTTC	CASSFRQGAYNEQFF
14	TRBV19	TRBJ2-7	many	TRBD1	TGTGCCAGTAGTCACAGGGGGCCTGGGTCCGTGCAGTACTTC	CASSHRGPGSVQYF
15	TRBV5-1	TRBJ2-7	NA	NA	TGCGCCAGCAGCTTGGTTCCCTCACGTTCCTACGAGCAGCACTTC	CASSLVPSRSYEQHF
20	TRBV5-1	TRBJ2-3	NA	TRBD2	TGCGCCAGCAGCCAAACACCACTAGCGGGCGCCGATCGAAGCACAGATACGCAGTATTTT	CASSQTPLAGADRSTDTQYF
16	TRBV7-9	TRBJ2-4	NA	NA	TGTGCCAGCAGCTCAGGCGCCGGTCTGACCAAAAACATTCAGTACTTC	CASSSGAGLTKNIQYF
14	TRBV20-1	TRBJ2-5	NA	NA	TGCAGTGCTTTGGAGCTGCTGGGAGGAGAGACCCAGTACTTC	CSALELLGGETQYF
11	TRBV29-1	TRBJ2-7	NA	TRBD1	TGCAGCGTTGGGACAGGGTTCGAGCAGTACTTC	CSVGTGFEQYF
13	TRBV6-6	TRBJ2-4	NA	NA	TGTGCCAGCAGTTATGCAGGGGAGGACATTCAGTACTTC	CASSYAGEDIQYF
15	TRBV3-1	TRBJ1-6	many	NA	TGTGCCAGCAGCCAAGGGGTCCTTGGGGTTTCACCCCTCCACTTT	CASSQGVLGVSPLHF
13	TRBV4-1	TRBJ2-2	many	NA	TGCGCCAGCAGCCAAAGGACAGCCGGGGAGCTGTTTTTT	CASSQRTAGELFF